The 32 T cell receptor beta chains listed next were all sequenced from one sample in a study of blood T cell repertoires in COVID-19. Assay used: immunoSEQ multiplex PCR; TCRdb lists only in-frame clones, some missing. The repertoire has roughly 20,000 clones, 85% to 90% of them found once; the top ten carry approximately 19%. Sequencing was performed on peripheral blood. The receptor set was obtained from a man aged 65-85 years with active COVID-19.

The CDR3 loop is CAIGEGGGSYEQYF. The CDR3 coding sequence is TGTGCCATCGGGGAAGGCGGAGGGTCCTACGAGCAGTACTTC. The V call is TRBV10-3, the J call TRBJ2-7; maybe TRBD2 (6 bases). With 8 bases removed from V and 1 base from J, the gap between germline ends came to 15 bases. CDR1 is ENHRY and CDR2 is SYGVKD in the germline V gene. The CDR3 length is 14 residues.

This chain connects TRBV15 to TRBJ2-4; D might be TRBD1 (6 bases). The germline V gene has CDR1 LNHNV and CDR2 YYDKDF (reference sequence). V was pared by 2 bases and J by 5 bases, with 13 bases between. This CDR3 has 15 amino acids. The CDR3 sequence is CATSRSQGTQNIQYF. CDR3 bases: TGTGCCACCAGCAGATCTCAGGGGACCCAAAACATTCAGTACTTC.

The gene calls are TRBV10-3 and TRBJ1-4; D may be TRBD1 (5 bases). V lost 8 bases and J lost 2, with 9 bases in between. The CDR3 extends over 13 amino acids. Germline V gene data show CDR1 as ENHRY and CDR2 as SYGVKD. The CDR3 region is CAIGPGTNEKLFF. The CDR3 bases are TGTGCCATCGGCCCAGGGACTAATGAAAAACTGTTTTTT.

The chain links TRBV19 to TRBJ1-1; no reliable D call. Germline V lookup: CDR1 LNHDA, CDR2 SQIVND (reference sequence). The CDR3 length is 16 residues. V was clipped by 0 bases and J by 2 bases, with 13 bases between them. CDR3 residues: CASSIDHLMTNTEAFF. The CDR3 DNA sequence: TGTGCCAGTAGTATAGATCATCTCATGACAAACACTGAAGCTTTCTTT. Complete variable domain (other parts from reference TRBV19 and TRBJ1-1): DGGITQSPKYLFRKEGQNVTLSCEQNLNHDAMYWYRQDPGQGLRLIYYSQIVNDFQKGDIAEGYSVSREKKESFPLTVTSAQKNPTAFYLCASSIDHLMTNTEAFFGQGTRLTVV.

The genes are TRBV30 and TRBJ2-1; TRBD2 matches 8 bases. Trimming at V came to 4 bases and at J to 4 bases, leaving 6 bases not matched to a gene. The germline gives CDR1 GTSNPN, CDR2 SVGIG (reference sequence). The CDR3 loop spans 14 amino acids. CDR3 sequence: CAWNSGGRYNEQFF. CDR3 in DNA: TGTGCCTGGAACAGCGGGGGCCGATACAATGAGCAGTTCTTC.

The V call is TRBV5-1, the J call TRBJ2-7; D is possibly TRBD1 (5 bases). Germline CDR1 and CDR2: SGHRS and YFSETQ. V was trimmed by 4 bases and J by 5 bases, leaving 16 bases between them. This CDR3 region has 14 residues. CDR3 DNA sequence: TGCGCCAGCAGCCCTAACCCTCTGGACAACGAGCAGTACTTC. It is translated as CASSPNPLDNEQYF.

V is TRBV10-3 and J is TRBJ1-2; D perhaps matches TRBD1 (6 bases). The CDR3 length is 14 residues. Looked up from germline, CDR1 is ENHRY and CDR2 is SYGVKD. V gave up 3 bases and J gave up 4 bases, with 12 bases separating them. CDR3: CAISERSGAYGYTF. CDR3 coding DNA: TGTGCCATCAGTGAAAGGTCAGGGGCCTATGGCTACACCTTC.

As DNA, the CDR3 is TGTGCCACCAGCAGAGATGGGACAGGGGCCTACGAGCAGTACTTC. It is translated as CATSRDGTGAYEQYF. This chain links TRBV15 with TRBJ2-7; 10 bases map to TRBD1. Looked up from germline, CDR1 is LNHNV and CDR2 is YYDKDF (reference sequence). The CDR3 runs 15 residues. The V gene end was trimmed by 0 bases and the J gene end by 2 bases; junction bases not matched to a gene: 1.

The chain combines TRBV6-6 with TRBJ1-1; D call uncertain. The CDR3 has 13 residues. Germline V gene sequence: CDR1 MNHNY, CDR2 SVGAGI (reference sequence). The V end was cut by 2 bases, the J end by 1 base, with 5 bases between. The CDR3 coding sequence is TGTGCCAGCAGTTACAACAAGAACACTGAAGCTTTCTTT. This translates into CASSYNKNTEAFF.

The gene calls are TRBV2 and TRBJ2-1; 10 bases agree with TRBD2. V lost 3 bases to trimming and J lost 1 base; unmatched junction nucleotides: 6. CDR3 size: 17 residues. Looked up from germline, CDR1 is SNHLY and CDR2 is FYNNEI. The CDR3: CASSDRTSGASYNEQFF. In DNA, the CDR3 is TGTGCCAGCAGTGACCGAACTAGCGGGGCTTCCTACAATGAGCAGTTCTTC.

The gene calls are TRBV5-4 and TRBJ2-5; 13 bases match TRBD2. The V gene's germline CDR1 is SGHNT and CDR2 YYREEE (reference sequence). The CDR3 sequence is 18 residues long. V shed 3 bases and J 0 bases; nucleotides not matched to a gene: 8. The CDR3 loop is CASSSGLAGVGYQETQYF. In DNA form, the CDR3 reads TGTGCCAGCAGCTCCGGACTAGCGGGAGTTGGGTACCAAGAGACCCAGTACTTC.

The chain combines TRBV29-1 with TRBJ2-7; maybe TRBD2 (5 bases). CDR1 and CDR2 (germline): SQVTM, ANQGSEA. CDR3 size: 12 residues. Between the trimmed V and J ends, which lost 4 bases and 2 bases, there was a span of 9 bases. The CDR3 is CSVGEYAYEQYF. The CDR3, as DNA: TGCAGCGTTGGGGAGTACGCCTACGAGCAGTACTTC.

This clone was observed a single time. This rearrangement joins TRBV10-2 to TRBJ2-7; 15 positions agree with TRBD2. Per the germline V gene, CDR1 is WSHSY and CDR2 is SAAADI. CDR3 length: 17 residues. V lost 3 bases and J lost 4; bases outside the gene matches: 7. The CDR3 loop is CASSDGLAGGPGYEQYF. The CDR3 bases are TGCGCCAGCAGTGATGGACTAGCGGGAGGGCCGGGGTACGAGCAGTACTTC.

The rearrangement links TRBV10-2 to TRBJ1-1, with D perhaps TRBD1 (5 bases). CDR3 length: 14 residues. V gave up 3 bases and J gave up 0 bases, with 8 bases separating them. Germline V gene data show CDR1 as WSHSY and CDR2 as SAAADI. DNA for the CDR3: TGCGCCAGCAGTGAACGGGGGATGAACACTGAAGCTTTCTTT. It is translated as CASSERGMNTEAFF.

The chain combines TRBV10-2 with TRBJ2-7; 8 bases map to TRBD2. The trim removed 6 bases at V and 2 bases at J, leaving 6 bases unmatched. This CDR3 is 14 amino acids long. The germline CDR1 and CDR2 sequences are WSHSY and SAAADI. The CDR3 here is CASRTSGVAYEQYF. The CDR3 DNA follows: TGCGCCAGCAGAACTAGCGGAGTGGCCTACGAGCAGTACTTC.

The chain is built from TRBV10-3 and TRBJ1-1; 8 nucleotides agree with TRBD1. The CDR3 consists of 15 residues. V was clipped by 10 bases and J by 0 bases; unmatched bases: 10. CDR1 is ENHRY and CDR2 is SYGVKD in the germline V gene. The CDR3: CATGDRGNMNTEAFF. The CDR3 DNA follows: TGTGCCACAGGAGACAGGGGCAACATGAACACTGAAGCTTTCTTT.

The chain links TRBV6-2 or TRBV6-3 to TRBJ1-2; D is perhaps TRBD1 (5 bases). This CDR3 region has 14 residues. Germline CDR1 MNHEY, CDR2 SVGEGT. The ends were cut back, 4 bases at V and 4 bases at J, with 13 bases in the middle. The chain's CDR3 is CASSSLVQGYGYTF. Written as DNA, the CDR3 is TGTGCCAGCAGTTCCTTGGTGCAGGGCTATGGCTACACCTTC.

V usage is TRBV6-1 and J usage is TRBJ1-5; D is perhaps TRBD1 (6 bases). Trimming removed 4 bases at V and 4 bases at J, with 17 bases between. Germline CDR1 and CDR2: MNHNS and SASEGT. This CDR3 has 16 amino acids. The CDR3 region has the DNA TGTGCCAGCAGTGCTTGGGGCAGGGGTTATAATCAGCCCCAGCATTTT. This encodes CASSAWGRGYNQPQHF.

The chain has TRBV27 and TRBJ2-4, with D possibly TRBD1 on 6 matching bases. V lost 4 bases and J 2 bases, leaving 21 bases between the germline ends. This CDR3 comprises 18 residues. Germline CDR1 reads MNHEY; CDR2 reads SMNVEV (reference sequence). CDR3 region: CASSSYTGTKITKNIQYF. The CDR3 DNA reads TGTGCCAGCAGTTCTTATACCGGGACAAAGATAACCAAAAACATTCAGTACTTC.

V usage is TRBV12-3 or TRBV12-4 and J usage is TRBJ1-4, with D uncertain. V lost 5 bases to trimming and J lost 5 bases, with 6 bases between them. The CDR3 spans 12 residues. DNA for the CDR3: TGTGCCAGCAGTCCTCTCAATGAAAAACTGTTTTTT. Amino acids: CASSPLNEKLFF.

V is TRBV5-1 and J is TRBJ2-7; 12 bases agree with TRBD2. The CDR3 runs 17 residues. In germline, CDR1 is SGHRS, CDR2 YFSETQ. Trimming cost V 1 base and J 1 base; bases outside gene matches: 6. CDR3 region: CASSLTILAGGSYEQYF. The CDR3 coding sequence is TGCGCCAGCAGCTTGACGATACTAGCGGGAGGATCCTACGAGCAGTACTTC.

V gene TRBV3-1 (or the pseudogene TRBV3-2) combines with J gene TRBJ2-2; D ambiguous. CDR3 length: 16 amino acids. Germline CDR1 and CDR2: LGHDT and YNNKEL (reference sequence). V lost 2 bases and J 4 bases, leaving 14 bases between the germline ends. The chain's CDR3 is CASSQTPPTSTGELFF. CDR3 in DNA: TGTGCCAGCAGCCAAACCCCTCCTACCTCCACCGGGGAGCTGTTTTTT.

J is TRBJ2-5 and V is TRBV11-3; D is unclear. Trimming took off 1 base at V and 0 bases at J, with 9 bases between the two ends. The CDR3 spans 15 residues. CDR1 and CDR2 (germline): SGHNT, YENEEA. The DNA for the CDR3 is TGTGCCAGCAGCTTAGGTTTGGCAAACCAAGAGACCCAGTACTTC. It codes for CASSLGLANQETQYF.

The V and J genes are TRBV25-1 and TRBJ1-4; D gene unclear. Trimming removed 1 base at V and 6 bases at J, with 9 bases between. The CDR3 contains 14 residues. Germline V CDR1 and CDR2: MGHDK, SYGVNS. CDR3 DNA: TGTGCCAGCAGTGAATTTCTGAGCGATGAAAAACTGTTTTTT. This codes for CASSEFLSDEKLFF.

The CDR3, as DNA: TGTGCCAGCAGCGTAGGGGGGACAGCCTCCTATGGCTACACCTTC. Translated: CASSVGGTASYGYTF. The genes are TRBV9 and TRBJ1-2, with 7 bases aligning to TRBD1. With 0 bases clipped from V and 4 bases from J, the junction kept 6 bases outside the gene matches. In germline, CDR1 is SGDLS, CDR2 YYNGEE. The CDR3 contains 15 residues.

The chain joins TRBV5-1 to TRBJ2-7; possible D gene TRBD2, 6 bases. The CDR3 is 13 amino acids. The germline V gene encodes CDR1 SGHRS and CDR2 YFSETQ. The ends were cut back, 5 bases at V and 7 bases at J, with 16 bases in the middle. The CDR3 DNA reads as TGCGCCAGCAGAGTCGGAGGGTCGCTAGAGCAGTACTTC. Protein sequence: CASRVGGSLEQYF.

This chain connects TRBV14 to TRBJ1-2; D not certain. The V end was cut by 0 bases, the J end by 4 bases, with 6 bases between. This CDR3 region has 13 residues. CDR1 is SGHDN and CDR2 is FVKESK in the germline V gene. CDR3 sequence (DNA): TGTGCCAGCAGCCAAGATCGAGGCTATGGCTACACCTTC. It is translated as CASSQDRGYGYTF.

The chain is built from TRBV7-9 and TRBJ1-1, with a tentative D call TRBD1 (5 bases). There are 14 residues in the CDR3. The germline V gene has CDR1 SEHNR and CDR2 FQNEAQ (reference sequence). The ends were cut back, 6 bases at V and 0 bases at J, with 11 bases in the middle. CDR3 region: CASSKGRLNTEAFF. The CDR3 DNA is TGTGCCAGCAGTAAGGGGAGGCTGAACACTGAAGCTTTCTTT.

This chain uses TRBV19 with TRBJ2-6; 7 bases line up with TRBD1. CDR1 is LNHDA, CDR2 SQIVND, per germline (reference sequence). With 4 bases clipped from V and 0 bases from J, the junction kept 21 bases outside the gene matches. The CDR3 is 22 residues long. The chain's CDR3 is CASSRWGIPPGTDHSGANVLTF. DNA of the CDR3: TGTGCCAGTAGTAGATGGGGTATCCCACCGGGGACAGATCACTCTGGGGCCAACGTCCTGACTTTC.

V gene TRBV5-6 combines with J gene TRBJ1-5; no clear D gene. Germline lookup yields CDR1 SGHDT and CDR2 YYEEEE. The V gene lost 0 bases and the J gene lost 3 bases, with 7 bases spanning the gap. The CDR3 consists of 14 residues. This chain's CDR3 is CASSLGRINQPQHF. The CDR3 DNA sequence: TGTGCCAGCAGCTTGGGCAGGATCAATCAGCCCCAGCATTTT. The variable domain in full, completed from reference TRBV5-6 and TRBJ1-5, reads DAGVTQSPTHLIKTRGQQVTLRCSPKSGHDTVSWYQQALGQGPQFIFQYYEEEERQRGNFPDRFSGHQFPNYSSELNVNALLLGDSALYLCASSLGRINQPQHFGDGTRLSIL.

The V and J genes are TRBV7-9 and TRBJ2-1; 12 nucleotides agree with TRBD2. J was trimmed by 7 bases and V by 1 base; bases with no gene match: 2. The CDR3 has 15 residues. The germline gives CDR1 SEHNR, CDR2 FQNEAQ (reference sequence). CDR3 nucleotides: TGTGCCAGCAGCTTAGGACTAGCGGGAGTTAATGAGCAGTTCTTC. Amino acids: CASSLGLAGVNEQFF.

The J gene is TRBJ2-4, the V gene TRBV13; TRBD2 aligns across 11 bases. This CDR3 contains 15 residues. Trimming took 5 bases from V and 5 from J; bases not matched to a gene: 5. Germline-derived CDR1 and CDR2 are PRHDT and FYEKMQ (reference sequence). DNA for the CDR3: TGTGCCAGCAGCATGAGGGGACTAGCGGAAAACATTCAGTACTTC. This gives the protein CASSMRGLAENIQYF.